These 9 T cell receptor beta chains came from one sample sequenced in a study of identical twins. TCRdb ran MiXCR on the 5' RACE reads and lists one entry per CDR3 protein. In the table there are a few hundred thousand distinct CDR3 sequences, just under 10% of which are singletons. The same specimen was also included in a second study, on yellow fever vaccine responses in identical twins.

The sequencing sample was made of PBMCs. Receptors were obtained from a woman aged 18-29 years in good health.

This clonotype showed up many times. J is TRBJ2-1 and V is TRBV11-2; 10 bases are shared with TRBD2. Unmatched junction bases numbered 8, after V lost 4 bases and J lost 5 bases. Germline CDR1 is SGHAT and CDR2 is FQNNGV. This CDR3 has 16 amino acids. In DNA form, the CDR3 reads TGTGCCAGCAGCTCGGCTAGCGGGAGTGGGCACAATGAGCAGTTCTTC. This sequence encodes CASSSASGSGHNEQFF.

This clonotype was counted at least ten times. The chain carries TRBV9 and TRBJ1-1; no clear D. Germline CDR1 and CDR2: SGDLS and YYNGEE. Between the trimmed V and J ends, which lost 0 bases and 1 base, there was a span of 10 bases. CDR3 length: 15 amino acids. The CDR3 nucleotides are TGTGCCAGCAGCGTAGACCCGGCAGCGAACACTGAAGCTTTCTTT. This gives the protein CASSVDPAANTEAFF.

This sequence joins TRBV12-3 or TRBV12-4 and TRBJ2-6, with unresolved D. The CDR3 runs 15 residues. V was clipped by 4 bases and J by 0 bases, with 7 bases between them. CDR3 in amino acids: CASSSLYSGANVLTF. For the CDR3, the DNA is TGTGCCAGCAGTTCATTATACTCTGGGGCCAACGTCCTGACTTTC.

A few counts support this clonotype. V and J are TRBV28 and TRBJ2-7; TRBD2 matches at 13 bases. The junction had 6 bases not matched to a gene; V was cut back by 4 bases and J by 0 bases. The CDR3 has 17 residues. CDR1 MDHEN and CDR2 SYDVKM come from the germline V gene. CDR3 loop: CASSSSRLAGGSYEQYF. The CDR3 DNA follows: TGTGCCAGCAGTTCCAGCAGACTAGCGGGAGGCTCCTACGAGCAGTACTTC.

There are many counts of this clonotype. The chain is built from TRBV5-1 and TRBJ2-1, with 7 bases matching TRBD1. With V trimmed by 4 bases and J by 8 bases, 6 bases remained unmatched. CDR1 and CDR2 (germline): SGHRS, YFSETQ. This CDR3 has 13 residues. The chain's CDR3 is CASSADGTDEQFF. The CDR3, as DNA: TGCGCCAGCAGCGCCGATGGGACAGATGAGCAGTTCTTC.

This clonotype has more than one count but fewer than ten. The chain recombines TRBV30 with TRBJ2-2; TRBD1 is a possible D gene (5 bases). The CDR3 covers 14 residues. The germline V and J ends were trimmed by 3 bases and 3 bases, with 11 bases remaining between them. Germline CDR1 reads GTSNPN; CDR2 reads SVGIG (reference sequence). The CDR3: CAWRDNKYTGELFF. Here the CDR3 DNA reads TGTGCCTGGAGGGACAACAAGTACACCGGGGAGCTGTTTTTT.

The V call is TRBV14, the J call TRBJ2-7, with 9 bases that match TRBD1. The length of the CDR3 is 14 residues. Germline V lookup: CDR1 SGHDN, CDR2 FVKESK. The trim removed 4 bases at V and 5 bases at J, leaving 6 bases unmatched. CDR3 bases: TGTGCCAGCAGCCTGGACAGGGGTCCCCACGAGCAGTACTTC. Its protein is CASSLDRGPHEQYF.

The chain has TRBV4-3 and TRBJ2-2; a weak D match, TRBD2 (5 bases). V shed 4 bases and J shed 2 bases, with 11 bases lying between them. The CDR3 spans 15 residues. Germline V gene lookup returns CDR1 LGHNA and CDR2 YSLEER. The CDR3 DNA follows: TGCGCCAGCAGCCGACTAATCATAAACACCGGGGAGCTGTTTTTT. It translates to CASSRLIINTGELFF.

This clonotype was seen more than once but under ten times. The CDR3 coding sequence is TGTGCCAGTAGAACAGGGGCCCCCAACTATGGCTACACCTTC. It specifies CASRTGAPNYGYTF. J is TRBJ1-2 and V is TRBV19; 7 bases map to TRBD1. The trim removed 6 bases at V and 2 bases at J, leaving 6 bases unmatched. CDR3 length: 14 residues. CDR1 is LNHDA and CDR2 is SQIVND in the germline V gene (reference sequence).